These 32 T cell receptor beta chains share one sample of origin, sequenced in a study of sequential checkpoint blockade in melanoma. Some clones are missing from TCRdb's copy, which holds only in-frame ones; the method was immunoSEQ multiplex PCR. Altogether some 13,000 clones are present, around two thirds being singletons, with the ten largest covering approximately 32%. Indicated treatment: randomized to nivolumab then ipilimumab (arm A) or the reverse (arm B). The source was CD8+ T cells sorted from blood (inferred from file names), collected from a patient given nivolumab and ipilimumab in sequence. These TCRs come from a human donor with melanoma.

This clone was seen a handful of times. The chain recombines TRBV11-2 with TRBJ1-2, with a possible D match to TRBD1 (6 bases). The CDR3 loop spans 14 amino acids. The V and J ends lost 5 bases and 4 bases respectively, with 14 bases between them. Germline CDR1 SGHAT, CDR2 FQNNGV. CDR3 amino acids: CASSRDTSGYGYTF. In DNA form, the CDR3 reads TGTGCCAGCAGCCGGGACACATCCGGCTATGGCTACACCTTC.

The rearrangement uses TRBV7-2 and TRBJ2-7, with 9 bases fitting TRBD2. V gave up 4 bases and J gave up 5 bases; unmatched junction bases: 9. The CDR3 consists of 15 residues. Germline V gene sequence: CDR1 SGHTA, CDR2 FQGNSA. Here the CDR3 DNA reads TGTGCCAGCAGCTCAACAGGCCTAGCGGGACACGAGCAGTACTTC. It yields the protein CASSSTGLAGHEQYF.

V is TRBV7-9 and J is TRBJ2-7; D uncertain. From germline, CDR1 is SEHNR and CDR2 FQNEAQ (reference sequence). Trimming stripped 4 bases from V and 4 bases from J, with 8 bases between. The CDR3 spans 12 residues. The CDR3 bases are TGTGCCAGCAGCTACAGTACTTACGAGCAGTACTTC. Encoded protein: CASSYSTYEQYF.

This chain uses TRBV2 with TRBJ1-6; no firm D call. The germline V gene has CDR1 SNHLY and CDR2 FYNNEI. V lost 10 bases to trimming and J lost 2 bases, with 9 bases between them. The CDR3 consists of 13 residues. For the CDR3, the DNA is TGTGCCACACTCCGGGCCTATAATTCACCCCTCCACTTT. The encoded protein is CATLRAYNSPLHF.

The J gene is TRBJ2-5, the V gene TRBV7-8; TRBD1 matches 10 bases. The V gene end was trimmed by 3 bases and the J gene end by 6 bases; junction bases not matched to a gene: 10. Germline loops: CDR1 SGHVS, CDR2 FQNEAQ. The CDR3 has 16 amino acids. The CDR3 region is CASSLTPRTGGKTQYF. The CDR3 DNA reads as TGTGCCAGCAGCTTGACCCCTCGGACAGGGGGTAAGACCCAGTACTTC.

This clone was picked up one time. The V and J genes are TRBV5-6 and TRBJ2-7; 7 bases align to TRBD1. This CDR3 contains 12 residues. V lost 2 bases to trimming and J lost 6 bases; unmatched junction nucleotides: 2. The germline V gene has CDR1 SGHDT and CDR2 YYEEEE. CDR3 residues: CASSFSGGEQYF. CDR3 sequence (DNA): TGTGCCAGCAGCTTTTCAGGGGGCGAGCAGTACTTC.

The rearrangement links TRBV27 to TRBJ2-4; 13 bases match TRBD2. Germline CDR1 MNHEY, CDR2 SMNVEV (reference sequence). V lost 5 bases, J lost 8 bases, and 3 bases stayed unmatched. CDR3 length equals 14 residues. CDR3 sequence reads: CASSLGLAGDIQYF. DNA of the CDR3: TGTGCCAGCAGTCTCGGACTAGCGGGAGACATTCAGTACTTC.

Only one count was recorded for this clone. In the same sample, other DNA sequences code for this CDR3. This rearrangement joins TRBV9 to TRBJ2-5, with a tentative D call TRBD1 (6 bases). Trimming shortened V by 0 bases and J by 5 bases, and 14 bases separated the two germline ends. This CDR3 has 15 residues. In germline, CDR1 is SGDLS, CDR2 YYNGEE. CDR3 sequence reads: CASSVGQASAETQYF. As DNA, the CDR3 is TGTGCCAGCAGCGTAGGACAGGCCTCCGCGGAGACCCAGTACTTC.

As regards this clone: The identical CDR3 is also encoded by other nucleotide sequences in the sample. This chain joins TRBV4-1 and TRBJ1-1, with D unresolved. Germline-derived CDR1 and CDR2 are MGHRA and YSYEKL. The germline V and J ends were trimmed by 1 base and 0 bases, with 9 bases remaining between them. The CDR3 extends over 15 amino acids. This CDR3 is CASSQAGGLNTEAFF. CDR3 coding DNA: TGCGCCAGCAGCCAAGCAGGAGGGCTGAACACTGAAGCTTTCTTT.

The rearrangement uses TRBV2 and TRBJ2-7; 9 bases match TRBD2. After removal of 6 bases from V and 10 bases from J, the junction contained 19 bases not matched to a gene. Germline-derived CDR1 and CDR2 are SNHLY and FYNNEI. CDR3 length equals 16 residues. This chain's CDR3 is CASRDSGTSTVVYQYF. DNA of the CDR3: TGTGCCAGCAGAGACTCCGGGACTAGCACGGTCGTTTACCAGTACTTC.

The CDR3 sequence: CASSLGAGLTGELFF. CDR3 coding DNA: TGTGCCAGCAGTCTAGGGGCAGGGTTAACCGGGGAGCTGTTTTTT. V usage is TRBV27 and J usage is TRBJ2-2; weak D call: TRBD1 (5 bases). Per the germline V gene, CDR1 is MNHEY and CDR2 is SMNVEV (reference sequence). The CDR3 has 15 amino acids. V was clipped by 5 bases and J by 5 bases, with 15 bases between them.

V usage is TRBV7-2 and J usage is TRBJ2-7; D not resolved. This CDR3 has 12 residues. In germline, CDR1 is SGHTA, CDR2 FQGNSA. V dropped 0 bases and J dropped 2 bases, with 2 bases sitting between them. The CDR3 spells CASSLATYEQYF. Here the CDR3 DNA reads TGTGCCAGCAGCTTAGCTACCTACGAGCAGTACTTC.

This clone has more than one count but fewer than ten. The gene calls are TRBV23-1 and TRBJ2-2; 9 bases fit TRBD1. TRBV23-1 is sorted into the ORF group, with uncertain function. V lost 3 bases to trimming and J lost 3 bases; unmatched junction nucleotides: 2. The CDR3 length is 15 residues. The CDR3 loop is CASSHGQGYTGELFF. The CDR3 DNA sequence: TGCGCCAGCAGTCACGGACAGGGGTACACCGGGGAGCTGTTTTTT.

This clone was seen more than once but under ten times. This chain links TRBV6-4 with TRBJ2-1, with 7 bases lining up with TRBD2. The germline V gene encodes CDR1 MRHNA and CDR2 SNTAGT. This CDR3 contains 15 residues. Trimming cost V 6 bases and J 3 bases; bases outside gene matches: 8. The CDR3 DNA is TGTGCCAGCAGCCAAAAAGCGGGAAGCTACAATGAGCAGTTCTTC. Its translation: CASSQKAGSYNEQFF.

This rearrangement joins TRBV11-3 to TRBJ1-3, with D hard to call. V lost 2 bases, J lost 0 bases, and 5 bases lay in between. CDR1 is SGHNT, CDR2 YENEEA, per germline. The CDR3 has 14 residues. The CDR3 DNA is TGTGCCAGCAGCTTAATTAGCTCTGGAAACACCATATATTTT. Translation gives CASSLISSGNTIYF.

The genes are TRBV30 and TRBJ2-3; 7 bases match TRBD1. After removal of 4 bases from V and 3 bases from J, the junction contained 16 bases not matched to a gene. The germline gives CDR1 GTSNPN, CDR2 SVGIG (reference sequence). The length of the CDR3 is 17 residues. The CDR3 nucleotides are TGTGCCTGGACACTACGGACAGGCATTGTGGGGACAGATACGCAGTATTTT. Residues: CAWTLRTGIVGTDTQYF.

The CDR3 loop is CASRRGGNEQYF. CDR3 bases: TGTGCCAGCCGTCGGGGGGGCAACGAGCAGTACTTC. This chain connects TRBV27 to TRBJ2-7; 8 bases are shared with TRBD2. This CDR3 comprises 12 residues. Germline V gives CDR1 MNHEY, CDR2 SMNVEV (reference sequence). V was clipped by 8 bases and J by 5 bases; unmatched bases: 5.

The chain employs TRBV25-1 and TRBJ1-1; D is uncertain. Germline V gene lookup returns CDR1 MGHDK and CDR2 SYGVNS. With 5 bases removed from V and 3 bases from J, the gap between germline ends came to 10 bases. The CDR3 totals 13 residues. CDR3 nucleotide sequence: TGTGCCAGCAGTCGAGGCGGGTACACTGAAGCTTTCTTT. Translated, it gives CASSRGGYTEAFF.

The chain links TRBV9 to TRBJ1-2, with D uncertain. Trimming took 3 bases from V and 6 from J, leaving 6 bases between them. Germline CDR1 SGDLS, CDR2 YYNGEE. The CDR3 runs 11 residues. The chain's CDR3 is CASSDYNGYTF. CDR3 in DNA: TGTGCCAGCAGCGATTACAATGGCTACACCTTC. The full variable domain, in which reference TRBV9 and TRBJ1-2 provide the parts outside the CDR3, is DSGVTQTPKHLITATGQRVTLRCSPRSGDLSVYWYQQSLDQGLQFLIQYYNGEERAKGNILERFSAQQFPDLHSELNLSSLELGDSALYFCASSDYNGYTFGSGTRLTVV.

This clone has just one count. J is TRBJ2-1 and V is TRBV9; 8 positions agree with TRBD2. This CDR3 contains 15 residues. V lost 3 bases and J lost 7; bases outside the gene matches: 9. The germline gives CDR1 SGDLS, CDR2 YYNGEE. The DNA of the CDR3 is TGTGCCAGCAGCGCCGGGGGGGCCCGGGGTAATGAGCAGTTCTTC. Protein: CASSAGGARGNEQFF. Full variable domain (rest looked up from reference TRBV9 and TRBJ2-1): DSGVTQTPKHLITATGQRVTLRCSPRSGDLSVYWYQQSLDQGLQFLIQYYNGEERAKGNILERFSAQQFPDLHSELNLSSLELGDSALYFCASSAGGARGNEQFFGPGTRLTVL.

The CDR3 reads CATKMGTGIYNEQFF. The CDR3 DNA is TGCGCCACCAAAATGGGGACAGGGATCTACAATGAGCAGTTCTTC. The chain links TRBV5-1 to TRBJ2-1, with 9 positions matching TRBD1. The junction had 10 bases not matched to a gene; V was cut back by 9 bases and J by 3 bases. CDR3 length: 15 residues. Germline CDR1 SGHRS, CDR2 YFSETQ.

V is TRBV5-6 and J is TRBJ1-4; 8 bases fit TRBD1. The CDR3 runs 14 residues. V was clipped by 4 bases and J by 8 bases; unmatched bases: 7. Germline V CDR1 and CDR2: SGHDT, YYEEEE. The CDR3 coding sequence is TGTGCCAGCAGCCCCGGACAGGGTGCCGAAAAACTGTTTTTT. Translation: CASSPGQGAEKLFF.

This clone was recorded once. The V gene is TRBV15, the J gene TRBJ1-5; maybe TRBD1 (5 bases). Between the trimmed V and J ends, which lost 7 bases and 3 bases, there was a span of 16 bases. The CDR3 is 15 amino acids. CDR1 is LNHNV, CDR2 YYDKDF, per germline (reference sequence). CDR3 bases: TGTGCCACCACCTCCGATGGGGCAGCCAATCAGCCCCAGCATTTT. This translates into CATTSDGAANQPQHF.

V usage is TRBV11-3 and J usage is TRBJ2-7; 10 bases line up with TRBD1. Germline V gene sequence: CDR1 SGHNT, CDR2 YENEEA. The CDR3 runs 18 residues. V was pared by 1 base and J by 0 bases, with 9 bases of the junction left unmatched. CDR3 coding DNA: TGTGCCAGCAGCTTAGCGCCGGGACAGGGGTCGGTCTCCTACGAGCAGTACTTC. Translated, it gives CASSLAPGQGSVSYEQYF.

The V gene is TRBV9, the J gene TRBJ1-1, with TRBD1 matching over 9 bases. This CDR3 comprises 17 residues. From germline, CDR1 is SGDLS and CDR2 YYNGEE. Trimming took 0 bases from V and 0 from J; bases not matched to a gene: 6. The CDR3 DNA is TGTGCCAGCAGCGTAGGGGGACAGGGCTTCGTGAACACTGAAGCTTTCTTT. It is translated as CASSVGGQGFVNTEAFF.

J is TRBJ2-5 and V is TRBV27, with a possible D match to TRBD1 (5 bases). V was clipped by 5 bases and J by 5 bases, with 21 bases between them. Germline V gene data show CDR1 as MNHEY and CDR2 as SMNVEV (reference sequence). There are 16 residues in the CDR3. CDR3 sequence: CASSTDTSRALETQYF. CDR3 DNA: TGTGCCAGCAGTACGGACACTTCCCGAGCCCTGGAGACCCAGTACTTC.

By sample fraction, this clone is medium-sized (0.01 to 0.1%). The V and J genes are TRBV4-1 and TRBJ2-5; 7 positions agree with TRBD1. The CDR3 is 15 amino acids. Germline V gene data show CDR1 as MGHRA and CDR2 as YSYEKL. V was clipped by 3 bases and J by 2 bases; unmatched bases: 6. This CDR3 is CASSQDGTAQETQYF. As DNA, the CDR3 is TGCGCCAGCAGCCAGGACGGGACAGCTCAAGAGACCCAGTACTTC.

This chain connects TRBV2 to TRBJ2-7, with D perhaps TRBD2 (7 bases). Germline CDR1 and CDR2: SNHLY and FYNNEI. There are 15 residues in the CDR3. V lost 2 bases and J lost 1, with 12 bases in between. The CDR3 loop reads CASSENGGPSYEQYF. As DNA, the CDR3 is TGTGCCAGCAGTGAAAACGGGGGGCCATCCTACGAGCAGTACTTC.

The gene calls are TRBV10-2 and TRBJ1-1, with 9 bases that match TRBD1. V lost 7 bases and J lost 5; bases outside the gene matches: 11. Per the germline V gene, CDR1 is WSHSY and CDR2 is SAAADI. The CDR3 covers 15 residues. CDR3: CASTPGQGLLTEAFF. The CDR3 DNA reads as TGCGCCAGCACTCCGGGACAGGGCCTCTTGACTGAAGCTTTCTTT.

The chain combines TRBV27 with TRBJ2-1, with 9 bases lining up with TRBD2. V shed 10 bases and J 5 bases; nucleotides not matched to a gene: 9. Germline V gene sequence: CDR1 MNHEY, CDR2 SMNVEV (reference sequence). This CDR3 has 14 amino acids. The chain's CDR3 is CATTAGGPNNEQFF. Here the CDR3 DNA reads TGTGCCACCACAGCGGGAGGACCAAACAATGAGCAGTTCTTC.

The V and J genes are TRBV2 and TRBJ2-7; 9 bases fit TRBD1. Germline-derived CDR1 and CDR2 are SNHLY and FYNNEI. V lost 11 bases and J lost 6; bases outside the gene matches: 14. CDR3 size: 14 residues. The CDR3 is CARRRTGETSEQYF. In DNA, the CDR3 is TGTGCCCGACGTAGGACAGGGGAAACCTCCGAGCAGTACTTC.

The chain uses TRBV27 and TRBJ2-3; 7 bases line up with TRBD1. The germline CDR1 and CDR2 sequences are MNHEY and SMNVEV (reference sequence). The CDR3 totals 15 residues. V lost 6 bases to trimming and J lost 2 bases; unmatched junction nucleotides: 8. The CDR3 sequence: CASSLPGTDTDTQYF. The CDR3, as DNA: TGTGCCAGCAGCCTCCCCGGGACAGACACAGATACGCAGTATTTT.